One sample yielded the 6 T cell receptor beta chains listed below, sequenced in a study of T cells in Graves' hyperthyroidism and ophthalmopathy (dated 2019 in TCRdb). Library prep was done by multiplex PCR. Sequencing was carried out with an Illumina HiSeq 2000. The TCR beta CDR3 regions were amplified from the RNA transcripts. A first-round RT-PCR of the TCR CDR3 used the HTBI primer set with the Qiagen OneStep RT-PCR kit. TCRdb itself trimmed the public reads at Q25 with fastp, ran MiXCR and retained productive beta chains. Identical CDR3 proteins give one entry, which carries the most common genes and DNA. The sample yields approximately 690,000 distinct CDR3 sequences; more than 14% were counted once. Under 15% of the sample lies in the top ten. Sequenced input: blood. The receptors shown here come from a woman aged 45-60 years with Graves' ophthalmopathy.

In this sample, this clonotype turned up many times. This sequence joins TRBV15 and TRBJ2-5; tentative D call: TRBD2 (6 bases). Germline V gene sequence: CDR1 LNHNV, CDR2 YYDKDF (reference sequence). The CDR3 runs to 14 residues. Between the trimmed V and J ends, which lost 6 bases and 1 base, there was a span of 12 bases. Here the CDR3 reads CATRREFAQETQYF. CDR3 bases: TGTGCCACCAGACGGGAGTTCGCCCAAGAGACCCAGTACTTC.

At least ten counts were recorded for this clonotype. The rearrangement joins TRBV28 to TRBJ1-6; no definite D call. The ends were cut back, 6 bases at V and 10 bases at J, with 13 bases in the middle. The CDR3 covers 13 residues. Germline V gene data show CDR1 as MDHEN and CDR2 as SYDVKM. This CDR3 is CASRVASGSPLHF. CDR3 nucleotide sequence: TGTGCCAGCAGGGTCGCCAGCGGGTCACCCCTCCACTTT.

At least ten counts were recorded for this clonotype. The CDR3 DNA follows: TGTGCCAGCAGTAGAGGGACAGGGGTTTGGAGCAATCAGCCCCAGCATTTT. This codes for CASSRGTGVWSNQPQHF. The chain couples TRBV2 to TRBJ1-5; TRBD1 matches at 10 bases. In germline, CDR1 is SNHLY, CDR2 FYNNEI. The CDR3 consists of 17 residues. J lost 1 base, V lost 5 bases, and 8 bases had no gene match.

This clonotype was seen a handful of times. J is TRBJ1-5 and V is TRBV27; D unclear. The length of the CDR3 is 16 residues. V was pared by 0 bases and J by 0 bases, with 9 bases between. Germline CDR1 reads MNHEY; CDR2 reads SMNVEV (reference sequence). CDR3 DNA sequence: TGTGCCAGCAGTTTATCACAGATCCATAGCAATCAGCCCCAGCATTTT. Amino acids: CASSLSQIHSNQPQHF.

There are a few counts of this clonotype. An end of the junction differs from the germline gene, which may be a read error. CDR3 in DNA: TGTGCCGGCAGCTTGGGAGTCGGACAGGGGATCAGGGAGACCCAGTACTTC. This codes for CAGSLGVGQGIRETQYF. The chain joins TRBV5-5 to TRBJ2-5; TRBD1 matches at 9 bases. This CDR3 comprises 17 residues. Germline assignment: CDR1 SGHKS and CDR2 YYEKEE (reference sequence).

This clonotype came up many times. The chain is built from TRBV12-3 or TRBV12-4 and TRBJ1-1; D unclear. The CDR3 runs to 12 residues. The V gene lost 2 bases and the J gene lost 4 bases, with 5 bases spanning the gap. CDR3 sequence reads: CASSLYSTEAFF. The CDR3 DNA is TGTGCCAGCAGTTTATACAGCACTGAAGCTTTCTTT.